The 28 T cell receptor beta chains reported below all come from one sample, sequenced in a study of technical replicates of blood from a handful of donors. Assay: immunoSEQ multiplex PCR; the TCRdb copy retains only in-frame clones and omits some. The sample includes tens of thousands of clones, around 87% seen only once; the top ten take about 5.5%. The sequenced sample consisted of PBMCs. Source of these receptors: a human donor in good health. Some clones in this sample may be carry-over from other donors' samples.

The gene calls are TRBV6-5 and TRBJ2-7; D perhaps matches TRBD1 (6 bases). V was pared by 6 bases and J by 10 bases, with 19 bases between. The germline V gene has CDR1 MNHEY and CDR2 SVGAGI. This CDR3 has 13 amino acids. The CDR3 sequence: CASSPRRQGPQYF. In nucleotides, the CDR3 is TGTGCCAGCAGCCCCCGTCGGCAGGGGCCCCAGTACTTC.

The chain joins TRBV5-6 to TRBJ1-5; D unclear. Trimming removed 1 base at V and 0 bases at J, with 8 bases between. Germline CDR1 reads SGHDT; CDR2 reads YYEEEE. CDR3 length: 15 residues. CDR3 in DNA: TGTGCCAGCAGCTTGATCGGGGTTAGCAATCAGCCCCAGCATTTT. Its protein is CASSLIGVSNQPQHF.

This chain joins TRBV11-1 and TRBJ2-3; maybe TRBD2 (6 bases). Trimming removed 5 bases from V and 0 bases from J, with 12 bases in between. The CDR3 is 15 residues long. Germline assignment: CDR1 SGHAT and CDR2 FQDESV (reference sequence). CDR3 coding DNA: TGTGCCAGCAGCCCATCCGGGACTAGCACAGATACGCAGTATTTT. Residues: CASSPSGTSTDTQYF.

The CDR3 coding sequence is TGCAGCGTTGGGGAGGGCACTCAGCCCCAGCATTTT. Encoded protein: CSVGEGTQPQHF. This sequence joins TRBV29-1 and TRBJ1-5; no firm D call. CDR1 SQVTM and CDR2 ANQGSEA come from the germline V gene. The germline V and J ends were trimmed by 4 bases and 6 bases, with 10 bases remaining between them. This CDR3 has 12 amino acids.

V is TRBV6-6 and J is TRBJ2-2; TRBD2 agrees at 13 bases. The ends lost 6 bases at V and 6 bases at J; junction bases unmatched: 4. The germline V gene has CDR1 MNHNY and CDR2 SVGAGI (reference sequence). The CDR3 sequence is 15 residues long. CDR3 DNA: TGTGCCAGCAGATGGACTAGCGGGAGCCCCGGGGAGCTGTTTTTT. It translates to CASRWTSGSPGELFF.

This clone was seen just once. This CDR3 reads CASSQRVGGGSSYNSPLHF. CDR3 sequence (DNA): TGCGCCAGCAGCCAAAGGGTGGGAGGGGGAAGCTCCTATAATTCACCCCTCCACTTT. The chain employs TRBV4-3 and TRBJ1-6, with TRBD1 as a possible D gene (6 bases). Trimming left V 2 bases short and J 0 bases short, with 17 bases between. The CDR3 sequence is 19 residues long. CDR1 and CDR2 (germline): LGHNA, YSLEER.

The chain employs TRBV6-1 and TRBJ2-4; 11 bases map to TRBD2. This CDR3 has 18 amino acids. Germline lookup yields CDR1 MNHNS and CDR2 SASEGT. After removal of 0 bases from V and 3 bases from J, the junction contained 7 bases not matched to a gene. DNA for the CDR3: TGTGCCAGCAGTGAAGCCACTAGCGGGAGCAGAGTCAAAAACATTCAGTACTTC. This sequence encodes CASSEATSGSRVKNIQYF.

This sequence joins TRBV4-1 and TRBJ2-5; 9 bases are a match to TRBD2. The V gene end was trimmed by 0 bases and the J gene end by 5 bases; junction bases not matched to a gene: 7. Germline V gene lookup returns CDR1 MGHRA and CDR2 YSYEKL. This CDR3 contains 16 residues. The CDR3 nucleotides read TGCGCCAGCAGCCAAGATCGGCTAGCGGGATGGGAGACCCAGTACTTC. Its translation: CASSQDRLAGWETQYF.

J is TRBJ2-3 and V is TRBV7-3; D remains ambiguous. Per germline, CDR1 SGHTA and CDR2 FQGTGA. V gave up 5 bases and J gave up 2 bases, with 14 bases separating them. The CDR3 length is 15 residues. CDR3 sequence (DNA): TGTGCCAGCAGCCCCTTCAGCGTCGCCACAGATACGCAGTATTTT. Residues: CASSPFSVATDTQYF.

This clone showed up just once. The chain recombines TRBV6-5 with TRBJ1-3; D might be TRBD1 (6 bases). Germline V gene sequence: CDR1 MNHEY, CDR2 SVGAGI. The CDR3 has 15 amino acids. Trimming took 6 bases from V and 4 from J, leaving 16 bases between them. The CDR3 bases are TGTGCCAGCAGCCGTCAGGGGTCTCGCGGAAACACCATATATTTT. It encodes CASSRQGSRGNTIYF.

The chain carries TRBV2 and TRBJ1-2; 10 bases are shared with TRBD1. With 7 bases clipped from V and 5 bases from J, the junction kept 7 bases outside the gene matches. Germline V gene lookup returns CDR1 SNHLY and CDR2 FYNNEI. This CDR3 is built from 14 residues. The CDR3 loop reads CASNGQGVDYGYTF. The DNA for the CDR3 is TGTGCCAGCAACGGACAGGGGGTGGATTATGGCTACACCTTC.

This chain uses TRBV18 with TRBJ2-7, with a weak D call TRBD1 (6 bases). V was clipped by 4 bases and J by 3 bases, with 13 bases between them. Germline V gene data show CDR1 as KGHSH and CDR2 as LQKENI. The CDR3 covers 14 residues. The CDR3 DNA follows: TGTGCCAGCTCACAACAGGGTGGGATCTACGAGCAGTACTTC. This sequence encodes CASSQQGGIYEQYF.

The V call is TRBV10-3, the J call TRBJ2-5; TRBD2 agrees at 9 bases. Looked up from germline, CDR1 is ENHRY and CDR2 is SYGVKD. The ends lost 10 bases at V and 9 bases at J; junction bases unmatched: 15. This CDR3 has 14 residues. The CDR3 DNA reads TGTGCCACGGGGGATAGCGGGAGTGGAATGGCCCAGTACTTC. It specifies CATGDSGSGMAQYF.

V and J are TRBV6-5 and TRBJ2-7; 12 bases fit TRBD2. Looked up from germline, CDR1 is MNHEY and CDR2 is SVGAGI. Trimming took 0 bases from V and 6 from J; bases not matched to a gene: 6. The CDR3 is 16 residues long. Written as DNA, the CDR3 is TGTGCCAGCAGTTACTCATCTAGCGGGGGGGCGGTCGAGCAGTACTTC. Protein: CASSYSSSGGAVEQYF.

This chain joins TRBV9 and TRBJ1-5; 10 nucleotides align to TRBD1. Looked up from germline, CDR1 is SGDLS and CDR2 is YYNGEE. The V and J ends lost 3 bases and 6 bases, in that order; junction bases with no gene match: 3. This CDR3 region has 14 residues. CDR3 protein: CASSGTGGSQPQHF. The CDR3 coding sequence is TGTGCCAGCAGCGGGACAGGGGGAAGTCAGCCCCAGCATTTT.

The chain is built from TRBV4-1 and TRBJ1-1; D is undetermined. The CDR3 is 16 residues long. V shed 1 base and J shed 1 base, with 13 bases lying between them. Germline CDR1 is MGHRA and CDR2 is YSYEKL. CDR3 in amino acids: CASSQVLEVTNTEAFF. DNA for the CDR3: TGCGCCAGCAGCCAAGTCCTTGAGGTGACGAACACTGAAGCTTTCTTT.

This clone was picked up one time. This chain connects TRBV30 to TRBJ1-4, with TRBD1 as a possible D gene (6 bases). Trimming removed 0 bases at V and 10 bases at J, with 12 bases between. Germline V lookup: CDR1 GTSNPN, CDR2 SVGIG (reference sequence). This CDR3 comprises 13 residues. CDR3 coding DNA: TGTGCCTGGAGTGTCGGACAGACGGGAAAACTGTTTTTT. It specifies CAWSVGQTGKLFF.

The V call is TRBV9, the J call TRBJ2-7, with 12 bases identical to TRBD1. The CDR3 loop spans 15 amino acids. Germline CDR1 SGDLS, CDR2 YYNGEE. J was trimmed by 6 bases and V by 3 bases; bases with no gene match: 7. CDR3 amino acids: CASSGDGTGGREQYF. The CDR3 coding sequence is TGTGCCAGCAGCGGAGACGGGACAGGGGGCCGCGAGCAGTACTTC.

The chain recombines TRBV2 with TRBJ2-7, with D unclear. The V and J ends lost 5 bases and 4 bases respectively, with 6 bases between them. The CDR3 contains 11 residues. The V gene's germline CDR1 is SNHLY and CDR2 FYNNEI. The CDR3 here is CASSLSYEQYF. CDR3 nucleotide sequence: TGTGCCAGCAGTCTGAGTTACGAGCAGTACTTC.

V is TRBV11-2 and J is TRBJ2-5; TRBD1 is a possible D gene (5 bases). This CDR3 region has 14 residues. The germline V and J ends were trimmed by 1 base and 6 bases, with 12 bases remaining between them. The germline V gene encodes CDR1 SGHAT and CDR2 FQNNGV. CDR3 loop: CASSLVRGRQTQYF. CDR3 nucleotide sequence: TGTGCCAGCAGCTTAGTAAGGGGTCGTCAGACCCAGTACTTC.

The DNA of the CDR3 is TGTGCCAGCGTAACAGGGGGCGTCGGGAGCGGTGAAGCTTTCTTT. Translated: CASVTGGVGSGEAFF. The V call is TRBV2, the J call TRBJ1-1, with TRBD1 matching over 9 bases. CDR1 SNHLY and CDR2 FYNNEI come from the germline V gene. The CDR3 is 15 amino acids. V trimming: 8 bases; J trimming: 7 bases; junction bases outside the gene matches: 14.

The chain carries TRBV18 and TRBJ1-2, with D possibly matching TRBD1 (6 bases). Germline V gives CDR1 KGHSH, CDR2 LQKENI. The CDR3 consists of 13 residues. The V and J ends lost 3 bases and 2 bases respectively, with 7 bases between them. CDR3 DNA sequence: TGTGCCAGCTCACCCGACAGGAACTATGGCTACACCTTC. Protein product: CASSPDRNYGYTF.

This clone was observed once. V and J are TRBV2 and TRBJ2-2; 8 positions match TRBD2. CDR1 and CDR2 from the germline V gene are SNHLY and FYNNEI. Losses at the gene ends were 11 bases for V and 1 base for J; bases not matched to a gene: 3. The CDR3 runs 13 residues. This chain's CDR3 is CASGLGNTGELFF. CDR3 nucleotide sequence: TGTGCCTCGGGACTAGGGAACACCGGGGAGCTGTTTTTT.

V and J are TRBV13 and TRBJ2-7; 11 nucleotides align to TRBD1. The J segment lost 0 bases and the V segment lost 3 bases, leaving 4 bases of the junction unmatched. Germline CDR1 and CDR2: PRHDT and FYEKMQ (reference sequence). This CDR3 has 16 residues. The CDR3, as DNA: TGTGCCAGCAGCTTGGGACAGGGGGGCAGCTCCTACGAGCAGTACTTC. Protein product: CASSLGQGGSSYEQYF.

This sequence joins TRBV5-1 and TRBJ2-1, with TRBD2 matching over 8 bases. CDR3 size: 15 residues. Germline V gene sequence: CDR1 SGHRS, CDR2 YFSETQ. J gave up 1 base and V 4 bases, and 4 bases lay outside the gene matches. In DNA form, the CDR3 reads TGCGCCAGCAGCCCTTTAGCGGGGTCCTACAATGAGCAGTTCTTC. Translation gives CASSPLAGSYNEQFF.

The rearrangement joins TRBV27 to TRBJ2-5; TRBD2 matches 11 bases. This CDR3 contains 16 residues. Germline V CDR1 and CDR2: MNHEY, SMNVEV (reference sequence). The junction had 4 bases not matched to a gene; V was cut back by 2 bases and J by 2 bases. CDR3 loop: CASSLGVAGGQETQYF. The CDR3 nucleotides are TGTGCCAGCAGTTTAGGCGTAGCGGGGGGGCAAGAGACCCAGTACTTC.

The chain has TRBV11-2 and TRBJ2-2, with D perhaps matching TRBD1 (6 bases). V lost 0 bases and J lost 0, with 20 bases in between. The CDR3 totals 20 residues. Germline V CDR1 and CDR2: SGHAT, FQNNGV. CDR3 nucleotide sequence: TGTGCCAGCAGCTTAGACCGGGGACACATAAGCCTTTCGAACACCGGGGAGCTGTTTTTT. It encodes CASSLDRGHISLSNTGELFF.

The chain joins TRBV20-1 to TRBJ1-2; D possibly corresponds to TRBD1 (5 bases). Trimming shortened V by 6 bases and J by 11 bases, and 16 bases separated the two germline ends. In germline, CDR1 is DFQATT, CDR2 SNEGSKA (reference sequence). This CDR3 has 11 residues. Here the CDR3 reads CSARSGDRYTF. CDR3 coding DNA: TGCAGTGCACGAAGCGGGGACCGTTACACCTTC.